The clone carrying this TCR beta chain was found many times. Its antigen is undetermined. The CDR3 extends 3 residues past the end of the read, so its final part is completed from the germline J gene. These data originate in a study of T cell clonality in common variable immunodeficiency. Profiled with immunoSEQ multiplex PCR; TCRdb holds only in-frame clones, not every one. The table lists over 20,000 clones, with no singletons. General study points: In common variable immunodeficiency, TCR beta chains reportedly carried fewer deletions and N-nucleotide insertions. CVID subjects had higher TCRbeta clonality than healthy controls, most marked in about a third.

CVID subjects were neither ill nor on immunomodulatory or immunosuppressive medication at sampling. Donors gave 5 to 8 ml heparinized peripheral whole blood. V shed 0 bases and J 0 bases; nucleotides not matched to a gene: 7. CDR3 size: 17 residues. The germline V gene encodes CDR1 DFQATT and CDR2 SNEGSKA (reference sequence). The TCR comes from a human donor with common variable immunodeficiency. The specimen sequenced was peripheral blood mononuclear cells. The chain couples TRBV20-1 to TRBJ2-1; 8 bases are shared with TRBD1. The DNA read from the CDR3 is TGCAGTGCTAGAGATCTCCCCAGGGGGCTCTCCTACAATGAG. Translated, it gives CSARDLPRGLSYNE. The whole CDR3 protein reads CSARDLPRGLSYNEQFF.